A selection of T cell receptor beta chains follows, all from one sample in a study of control samples from healthy donors and cancer patients. The table came from immunoSEQ multiplex PCR; TCRdb's copy has only in-frame clones and leaves some out. This sample has tens of thousands of clones; roughly 83% occur once, and the top ten carry under 35%. Material: PBMCs. Every receptor here comes from a man aged 55-75 years with head and neck cancer. The CDR3 runs from the conserved cysteine through the conserved F or W. Clone size is shown for a subset of rows, as once, few, many or a class of expanded clone.

V gene	clone size	J gene	CDR3 length	CDR3 protein
TRBV4-1	.	TRBJ2-1	13	CASSQTSVTEQFF
TRBV5-6	.	TRBJ2-1	15	CASSLLSSSYNEQFF
TRBV2	.	TRBJ2-1	13	CASSVGPPNEQFF
TRBV28	.	TRBJ1-2	13	CASSLSRGEGYTF
TRBV5-6	.	TRBJ2-7	12	CASNVGIGEQYF
TRBV30	.	TRBJ2-7	11	CAWKQGYEQYF
TRBV19	.	TRBJ1-2	13	CASNPGERDGYTF
TRBV28	.	TRBJ1-5	12	CASSLLNQPQHF
TRBV28	.	TRBJ1-1	14	CASTQSGTLPEAFF
TRBV12-5	few	TRBJ2-1	16	CASGLGLGGSYNEQFF
TRBV5-1	.	TRBJ1-6	19	CASSLAETGPSSYNSPLHF
TRBV18	.	TRBJ2-2	15	CASSPGLAGTGELFF
TRBV9	.	TRBJ1-1	15	CASSASDRGNTEAFF
TRBV5-4	.	TRBJ1-2	14	CASSSTRGVNGYTF
TRBV5-8	.	TRBJ2-7	18	CASSSGSGGWVLPYEQYF
TRBV29-1	.	TRBJ2-1	12	CSVEIRDNEQFF
TRBV28	.	TRBJ2-5	17	CASSLSRGRVEEETQYF
TRBV19	.	TRBJ1-6	16	CASSIDGSSYNSPLHF
TRBV28	.	TRBJ2-1	14	CASKAENPYNEQFF
TRBV5-1	.	TRBJ2-5	14	CASRSGRSQETQYF
TRBV27	few	TRBJ2-3	14	CASSSRTTGDTQYF
TRBV3-1/TRBV3-2	.	TRBJ2-2	14	CASRKSRNTGELFF
TRBV7-2	.	TRBJ2-5	15	CASSLRGSQQETQYF
TRBV11-3	.	TRBJ2-2	12	CASSLNTGELFF
TRBV5-4	.	TRBJ2-1	13	CASSLAGVNEQFF
TRBV28	.	TRBJ2-7	14	CASISKGVGNEQYF